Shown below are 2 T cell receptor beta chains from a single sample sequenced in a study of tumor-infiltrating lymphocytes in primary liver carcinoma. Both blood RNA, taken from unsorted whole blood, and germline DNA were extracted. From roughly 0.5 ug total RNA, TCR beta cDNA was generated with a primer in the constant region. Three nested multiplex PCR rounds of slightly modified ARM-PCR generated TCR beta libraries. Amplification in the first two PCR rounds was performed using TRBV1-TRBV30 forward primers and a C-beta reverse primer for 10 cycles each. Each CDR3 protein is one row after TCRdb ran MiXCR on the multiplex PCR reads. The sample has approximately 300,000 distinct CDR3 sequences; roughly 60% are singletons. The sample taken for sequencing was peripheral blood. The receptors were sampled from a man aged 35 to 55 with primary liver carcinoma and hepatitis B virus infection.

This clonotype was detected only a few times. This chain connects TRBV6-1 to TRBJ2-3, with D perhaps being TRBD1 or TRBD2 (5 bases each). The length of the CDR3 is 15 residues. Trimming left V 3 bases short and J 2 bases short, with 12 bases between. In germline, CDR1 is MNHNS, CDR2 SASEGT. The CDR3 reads CASSERGGDTDTQYF. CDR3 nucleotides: TGTGCCAGCAGTGAGAGGGGTGGGGACACAGATACGCAGTATTTT.

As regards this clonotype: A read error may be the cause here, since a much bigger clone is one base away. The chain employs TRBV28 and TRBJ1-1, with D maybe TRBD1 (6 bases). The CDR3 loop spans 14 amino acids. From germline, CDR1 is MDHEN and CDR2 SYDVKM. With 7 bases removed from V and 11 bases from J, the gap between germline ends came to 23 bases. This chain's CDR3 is CASNGFRGHLYAFF. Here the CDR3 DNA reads TGTGCCAGCAATGGTTTCCGGGGACACCTTTACGCTTTCTTT.